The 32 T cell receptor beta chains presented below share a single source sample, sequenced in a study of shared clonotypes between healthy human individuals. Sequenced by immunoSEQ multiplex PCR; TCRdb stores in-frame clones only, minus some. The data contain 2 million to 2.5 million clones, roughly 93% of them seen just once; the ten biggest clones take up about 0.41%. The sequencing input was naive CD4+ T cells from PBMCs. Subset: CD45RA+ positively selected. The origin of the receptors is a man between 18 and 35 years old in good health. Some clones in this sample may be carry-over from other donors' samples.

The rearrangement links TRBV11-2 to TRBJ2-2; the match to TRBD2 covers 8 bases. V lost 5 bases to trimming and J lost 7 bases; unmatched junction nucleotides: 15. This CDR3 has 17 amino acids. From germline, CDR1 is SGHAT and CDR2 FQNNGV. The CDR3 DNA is TGTGCCAGCAGCGTGGCCCGGGAGGGCCGGTGGGGCGGGGAGCTGTTTTTT. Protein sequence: CASSVAREGRWGGELFF.

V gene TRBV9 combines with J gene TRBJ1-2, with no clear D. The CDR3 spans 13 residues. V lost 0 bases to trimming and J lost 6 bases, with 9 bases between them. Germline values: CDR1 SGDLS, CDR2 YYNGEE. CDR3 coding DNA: TGTGCCAGCAGCGTAGCCGGGCTCGATGGCTACACCTTC. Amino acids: CASSVAGLDGYTF.

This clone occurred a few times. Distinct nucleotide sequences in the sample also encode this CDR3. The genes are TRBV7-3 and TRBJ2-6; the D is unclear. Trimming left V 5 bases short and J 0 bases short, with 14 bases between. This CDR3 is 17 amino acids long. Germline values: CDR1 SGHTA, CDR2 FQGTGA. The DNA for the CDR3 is TGTGCCAGCAGCCTCGGACCTCCGAGCTCTGGGGCCAACGTCCTGACTTTC. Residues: CASSLGPPSSGANVLTF.

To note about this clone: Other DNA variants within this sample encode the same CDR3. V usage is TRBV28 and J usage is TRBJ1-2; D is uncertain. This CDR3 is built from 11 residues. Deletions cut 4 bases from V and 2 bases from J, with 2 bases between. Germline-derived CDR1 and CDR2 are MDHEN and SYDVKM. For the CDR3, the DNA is TGTGCCAGCAGTTCGAACTATGGCTACACCTTC. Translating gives CASSSNYGYTF.

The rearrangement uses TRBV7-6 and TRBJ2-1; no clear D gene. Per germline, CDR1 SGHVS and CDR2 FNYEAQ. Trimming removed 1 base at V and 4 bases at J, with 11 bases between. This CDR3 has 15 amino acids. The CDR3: CASSLGTGNYNEQFF. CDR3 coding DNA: TGTGCCAGCAGCTTAGGGACGGGCAATTACAATGAGCAGTTCTTC.

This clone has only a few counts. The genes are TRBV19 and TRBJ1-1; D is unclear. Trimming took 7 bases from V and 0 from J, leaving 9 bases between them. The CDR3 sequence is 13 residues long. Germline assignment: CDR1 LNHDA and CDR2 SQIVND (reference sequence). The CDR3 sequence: CASTWGLNTEAFF. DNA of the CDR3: TGTGCCAGTACTTGGGGTTTGAACACTGAAGCTTTCTTT. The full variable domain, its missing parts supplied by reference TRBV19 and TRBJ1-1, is DGGITQSPKYLFRKEGQNVTLSCEQNLNHDAMYWYRQDPGQGLRLIYYSQIVNDFQKGDIAEGYSVSREKKESFPLTVTSAQKNPTAFYLCASTWGLNTEAFFGQGTRLTVV.

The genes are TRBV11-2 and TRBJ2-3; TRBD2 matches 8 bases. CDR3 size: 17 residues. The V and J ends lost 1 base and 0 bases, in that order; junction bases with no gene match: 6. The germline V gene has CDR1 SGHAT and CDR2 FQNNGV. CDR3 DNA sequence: TGTGCCAGCAGCTTAGTCTTGAGCGGGGGTAGCACAGATACGCAGTATTTT. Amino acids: CASSLVLSGGSTDTQYF.

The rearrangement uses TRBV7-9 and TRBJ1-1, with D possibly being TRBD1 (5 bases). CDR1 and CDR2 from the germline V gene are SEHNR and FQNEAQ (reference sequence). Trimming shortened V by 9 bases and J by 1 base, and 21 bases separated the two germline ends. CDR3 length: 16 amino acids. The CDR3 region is CASTTLGRGANTEAFF. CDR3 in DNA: TGTGCCAGTACGACCCTCGGGAGGGGAGCGAACACTGAAGCTTTCTTT.

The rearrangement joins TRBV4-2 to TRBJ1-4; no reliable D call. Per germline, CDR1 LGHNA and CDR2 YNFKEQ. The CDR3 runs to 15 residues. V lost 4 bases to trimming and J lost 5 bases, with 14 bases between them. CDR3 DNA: TGTGCCAGCAGCCTCAACTCCGACCCAAATGAAAAACTGTTTTTT. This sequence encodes CASSLNSDPNEKLFF.

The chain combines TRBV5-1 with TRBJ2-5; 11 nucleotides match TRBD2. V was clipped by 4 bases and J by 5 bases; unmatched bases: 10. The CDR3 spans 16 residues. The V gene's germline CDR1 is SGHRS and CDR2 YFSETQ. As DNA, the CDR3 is TGCGCCAGCAGCCCGGGTAGCGGGAGGGTGGCGGAGACCCAGTACTTC. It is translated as CASSPGSGRVAETQYF.

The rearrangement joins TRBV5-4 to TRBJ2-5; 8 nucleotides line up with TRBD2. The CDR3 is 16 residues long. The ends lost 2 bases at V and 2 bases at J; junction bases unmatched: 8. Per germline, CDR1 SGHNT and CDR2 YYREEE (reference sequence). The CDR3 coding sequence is TGTGCCAGCAGCTTAGATAGGGCGGGGGGACAAGAGACCCAGTACTTC. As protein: CASSLDRAGGQETQYF.

The CDR3 coding sequence is TGCAGCGTCGCTCCGCCTACGAACACCGGGGAGCTGTTTTTT. This encodes CSVAPPTNTGELFF. The genes are TRBV29-1 and TRBJ2-2; no definite D call. Trimming pared 6 bases from V and 0 bases from J, leaving 11 bases between. The CDR3 length is 14 residues. From germline, CDR1 is SQVTM and CDR2 ANQGSEA.

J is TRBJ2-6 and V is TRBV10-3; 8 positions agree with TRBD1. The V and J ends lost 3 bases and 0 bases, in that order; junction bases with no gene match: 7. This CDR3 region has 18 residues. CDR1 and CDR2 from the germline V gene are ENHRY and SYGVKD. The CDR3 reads CAISDQRQGISGANVLTF. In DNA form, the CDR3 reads TGTGCCATCAGTGATCAAAGACAGGGGATCTCTGGGGCCAACGTCCTGACTTTC.

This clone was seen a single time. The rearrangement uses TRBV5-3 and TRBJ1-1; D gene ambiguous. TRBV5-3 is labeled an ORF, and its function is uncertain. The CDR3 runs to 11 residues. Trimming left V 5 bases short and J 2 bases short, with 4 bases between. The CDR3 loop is CARRVNTEAFF. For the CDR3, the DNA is TGTGCCAGAAGGGTAAACACTGAAGCTTTCTTT.

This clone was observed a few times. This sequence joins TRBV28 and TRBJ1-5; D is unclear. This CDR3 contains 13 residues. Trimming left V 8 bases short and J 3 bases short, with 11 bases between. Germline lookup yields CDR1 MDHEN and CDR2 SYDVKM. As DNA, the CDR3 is TGTGCCAGCTATTTGGGGTACAATCAGCCCCAGCATTTT. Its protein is CASYLGYNQPQHF.

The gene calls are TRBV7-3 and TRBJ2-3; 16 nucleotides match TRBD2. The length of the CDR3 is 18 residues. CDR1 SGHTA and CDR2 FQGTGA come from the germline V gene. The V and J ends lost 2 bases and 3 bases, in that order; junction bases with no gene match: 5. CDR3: CASSLRGTSGRVTDTQYF. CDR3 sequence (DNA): TGTGCCAGCAGCTTACGAGGGACTAGCGGGAGGGTTACAGATACGCAGTATTTT.

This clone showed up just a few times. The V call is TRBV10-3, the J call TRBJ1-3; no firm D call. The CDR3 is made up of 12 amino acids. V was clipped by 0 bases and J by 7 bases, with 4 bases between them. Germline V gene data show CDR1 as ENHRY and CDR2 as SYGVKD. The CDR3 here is CAISESRNTIYF. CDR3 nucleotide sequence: TGTGCCATCAGTGAGTCGAGGAACACCATATATTTT.

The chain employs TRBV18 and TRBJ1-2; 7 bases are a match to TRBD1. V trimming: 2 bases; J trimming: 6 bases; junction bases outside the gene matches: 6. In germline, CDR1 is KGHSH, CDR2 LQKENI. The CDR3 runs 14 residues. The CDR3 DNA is TGTGCCAGCTCACCAAACAGGGGAATGGATGGCTACACCTTC. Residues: CASSPNRGMDGYTF.

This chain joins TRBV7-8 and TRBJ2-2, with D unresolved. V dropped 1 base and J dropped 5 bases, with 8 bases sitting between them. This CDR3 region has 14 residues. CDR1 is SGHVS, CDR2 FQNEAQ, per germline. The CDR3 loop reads CASSLVSVTGELFF. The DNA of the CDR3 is TGTGCCAGCAGCTTAGTTTCGGTTACCGGGGAGCTGTTTTTT.

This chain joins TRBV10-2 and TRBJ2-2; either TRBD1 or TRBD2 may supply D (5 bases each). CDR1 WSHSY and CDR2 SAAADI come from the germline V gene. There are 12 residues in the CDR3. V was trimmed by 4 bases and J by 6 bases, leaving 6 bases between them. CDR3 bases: TGCGCCAGCAGTGTGGGGGCCGGGGAGCTGTTTTTT. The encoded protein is CASSVGAGELFF.

CDR3: CASSYSRQGATDTQYF. CDR3 DNA: TGTGCCAGCAGTTACTCGAGGCAGGGGGCTACAGATACGCAGTATTTT. The V call is TRBV6-6, the J call TRBJ2-3; 8 nucleotides line up with TRBD1. The CDR3 covers 16 residues. Unmatched junction bases numbered 5, after V lost 0 bases and J lost 3 bases. CDR1 is MNHNY and CDR2 is SVGAGI in the germline V gene (reference sequence).

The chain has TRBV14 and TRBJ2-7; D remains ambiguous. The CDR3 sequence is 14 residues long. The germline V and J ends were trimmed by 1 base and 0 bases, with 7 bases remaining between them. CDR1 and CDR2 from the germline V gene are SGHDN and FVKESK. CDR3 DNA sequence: TGTGCCAGCAGCCAAGCCGGCCGCTCCTACGAGCAGTACTTC. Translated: CASSQAGRSYEQYF. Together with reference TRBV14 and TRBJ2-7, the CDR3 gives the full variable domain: EAGVTQFPSHSVIEKGQTVTLRCDPISGHDNLYWYRRVMGKEIKFLLHFVKESKQDESGMPNNRFLAERTGGTYSTLKVQPAELEDSGVYFCASSQAGRSYEQYFGPGTRLTVT.

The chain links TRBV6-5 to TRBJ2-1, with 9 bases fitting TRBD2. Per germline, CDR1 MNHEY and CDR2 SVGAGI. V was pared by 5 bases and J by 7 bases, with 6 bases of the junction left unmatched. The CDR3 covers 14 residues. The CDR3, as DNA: TGTGCCAGCAGTACCGGGACTAGCACTAATGAGCAGTTCTTC. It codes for CASSTGTSTNEQFF.

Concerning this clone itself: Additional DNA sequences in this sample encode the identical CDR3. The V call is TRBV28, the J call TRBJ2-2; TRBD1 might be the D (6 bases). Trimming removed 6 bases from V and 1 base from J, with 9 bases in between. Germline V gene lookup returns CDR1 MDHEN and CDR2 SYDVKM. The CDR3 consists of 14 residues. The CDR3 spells CASRRGQNTGELFF. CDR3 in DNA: TGTGCCAGCAGACGGGGACAGAACACCGGGGAGCTGTTTTTT.

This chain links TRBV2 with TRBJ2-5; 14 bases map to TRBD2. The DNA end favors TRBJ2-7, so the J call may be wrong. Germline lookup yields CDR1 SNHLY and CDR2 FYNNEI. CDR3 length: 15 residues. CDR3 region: CASSQGLAGVYEQYF. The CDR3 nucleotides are TGTGCCAGCAGCCAGGGACTAGCGGGAGTGTACGAGCAGTACTTC.

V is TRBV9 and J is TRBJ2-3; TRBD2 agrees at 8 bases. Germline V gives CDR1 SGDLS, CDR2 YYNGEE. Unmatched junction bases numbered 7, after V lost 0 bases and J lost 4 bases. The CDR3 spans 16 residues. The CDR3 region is CASSVGRAGGADTQYF. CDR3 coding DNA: TGTGCCAGCAGCGTAGGGAGGGCGGGAGGTGCAGATACGCAGTATTTT.

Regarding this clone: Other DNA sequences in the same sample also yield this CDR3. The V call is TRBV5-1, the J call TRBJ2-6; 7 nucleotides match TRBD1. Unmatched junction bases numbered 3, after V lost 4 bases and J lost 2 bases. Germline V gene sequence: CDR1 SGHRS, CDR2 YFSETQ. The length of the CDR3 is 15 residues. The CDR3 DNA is TGCGCCAGCAGCCAAGACAGGGCTGGGGCCAACGTCCTGACTTTC. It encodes CASSQDRAGANVLTF.

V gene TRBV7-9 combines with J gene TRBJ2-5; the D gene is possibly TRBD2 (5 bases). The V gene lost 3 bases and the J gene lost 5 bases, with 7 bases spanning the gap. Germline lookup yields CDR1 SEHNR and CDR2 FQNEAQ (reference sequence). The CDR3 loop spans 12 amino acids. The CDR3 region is CASSFSGETQYF. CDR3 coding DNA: TGTGCCAGCAGCTTTTCGGGGGAGACCCAGTACTTC.

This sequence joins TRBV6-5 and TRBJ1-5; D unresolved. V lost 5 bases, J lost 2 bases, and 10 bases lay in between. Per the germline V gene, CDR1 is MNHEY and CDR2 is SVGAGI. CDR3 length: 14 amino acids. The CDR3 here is CASSPSGRNQPQHF. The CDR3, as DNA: TGTGCCAGCAGTCCGTCGGGCCGCAATCAGCCCCAGCATTTT.

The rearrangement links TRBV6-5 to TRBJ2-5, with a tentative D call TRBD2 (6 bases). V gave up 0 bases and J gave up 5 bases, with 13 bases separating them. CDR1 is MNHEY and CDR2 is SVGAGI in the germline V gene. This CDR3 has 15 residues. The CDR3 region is CASSYSGGSGETQYF. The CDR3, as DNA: TGTGCCAGCAGTTACTCGGGGGGTTCAGGGGAGACCCAGTACTTC.

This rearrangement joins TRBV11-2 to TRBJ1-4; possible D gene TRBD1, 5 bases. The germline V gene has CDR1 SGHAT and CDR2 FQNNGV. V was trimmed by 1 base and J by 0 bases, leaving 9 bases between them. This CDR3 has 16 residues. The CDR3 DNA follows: TGTGCCAGCAGCTTAGGGGACTACCCAACTAATGAAAAACTGTTTTTT. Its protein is CASSLGDYPTNEKLFF.

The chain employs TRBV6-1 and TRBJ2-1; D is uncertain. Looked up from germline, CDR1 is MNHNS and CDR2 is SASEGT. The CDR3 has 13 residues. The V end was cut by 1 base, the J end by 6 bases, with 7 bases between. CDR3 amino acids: CASSEGLVNEQFF. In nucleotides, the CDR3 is TGTGCCAGCAGTGAAGGTTTAGTCAATGAGCAGTTCTTC.